This T cell receptor (beta chain) derives from a study of T cells after yellow fever vaccination. A remark on this clonotype: No antigen is known for it. One end of the junction varies from germline; a read error may be responsible.

Findings and limits, study-wide: Booster samples showed a return of most primary-vaccination clones (approximately 96% CD4, approximately 88% CD8).

The TCR cDNA carried a universal primer site and UMIs from 5'RACE template switching. TCRdb reprocessed the 5' RACE reads with MiXCR, giving one entry per CDR3 protein. The table has some 670,000 distinct CDR3 sequences, more than 9% seen once. From germline, CDR1 is MGHRA and CDR2 YSYEKL. The CDR3 has 16 amino acids. The receptor was derived from a man aged 30 to 45 who received the YFV17D yellow fever vaccine. Sequenced material: PBMCs, taken on the day of the yellow fever booster vaccination. The V gene is TRBV4-1, the J gene TRBJ1-2; D is possibly TRBD1 (6 bases). The chain's CDR3 is CASSLTGTEANYGFTF. CDR3 DNA sequence: TGCGCCAGCAGCCTAACAGGGACTGAGGCTAACTATGGCTTCACCTTC.